The 17 T cell receptor beta chains below all came from one sample that was sequenced in a study of T-cell memory formation after mild COVID-19. TCRdb reprocessed the 5' RACE reads with MiXCR, giving one entry per CDR3 protein. The sample lists 450,000 to 650,000 distinct CDR3 sequences; 20% were seen once. The sequenced material came from PBMCs or a T cell subset sorted from them (not recorded which). These receptors were collected from an adult woman who had mild COVID-19 (a few samples of this study predate the infection). Cell type and time point are not known.

There are many counts of this clonotype. This chain connects TRBV20-1 to TRBJ2-1, with D possibly being TRBD1 (6 bases). This CDR3 is 15 amino acids long. Germline V gives CDR1 DFQATT, CDR2 SNEGSKA (reference sequence). Trimming stripped 1 base from V and 2 bases from J, with 12 bases between. The CDR3 loop is CSARVGRGAYNEQFF. CDR3 coding DNA: TGCAGTGCTAGAGTGGGCAGGGGAGCCTACAATGAGCAGTTCTTC.

In this sample, this clonotype turned up a few times. The chain combines TRBV25-1 with TRBJ1-1; 8 bases match TRBD1. V dropped 3 bases and J dropped 1; count of bases not matched to a gene: 1. The CDR3 contains 14 residues. Germline V gives CDR1 MGHDK, CDR2 SYGVNS. CDR3 protein: CASSDDRGNTEAFF. The CDR3 DNA follows: TGTGCCAGCAGTGACGACAGGGGGAACACTGAAGCTTTCTTT.

This clonotype was detected only a few times. The chain carries TRBV12-3 or TRBV12-4 and TRBJ1-3; D is unresolved. The CDR3 contains 13 residues. Trimming shortened V by 3 bases and J by 3 bases, and 6 bases separated the two germline ends. The CDR3 loop is CASSFQRGNTIYF. The CDR3 DNA is TGTGCCAGCAGTTTTCAGCGTGGAAACACCATATATTTT.

This clonotype appeared once. This chain uses TRBV19 with TRBJ2-1; D remains ambiguous. The CDR3 contains 14 residues. Trimming cost V 4 bases and J 10 bases, with 17 bases left between them. Germline loops: CDR1 LNHDA, CDR2 SQIVND (reference sequence). This chain's CDR3 is CASSTRHSSYEQFF. The CDR3 region has the DNA TGTGCCAGTAGTACCAGACATTCCTCCTACGAGCAGTTCTTC.

This clonotype came up a few times. This chain links TRBV10-3 with TRBJ2-5; D is uncertain. CDR1 and CDR2 from the germline V gene are ENHRY and SYGVKD. Trimming removed 2 bases at V and 2 bases at J, with 9 bases between. The CDR3 is made up of 14 amino acids. The CDR3 nucleotides are TGTGCCATCAGTGAGAGCCCCATGCAAGAGACCCAGTACTTC. Amino acids: CAISESPMQETQYF.

J is TRBJ2-1 and V is TRBV12-3 or TRBV12-4; no clear D. The CDR3 length is 15 residues. Trimming stripped 5 bases from V and 8 bases from J, with 19 bases between. This CDR3 reads CASSPPAARRYEQFF. In nucleotides, the CDR3 is TGTGCCAGCAGTCCCCCGGCGGCGAGACGGTATGAGCAGTTCTTC.

The V and J genes are TRBV13 and TRBJ1-2, with a weak D call TRBD1 (6 bases). Germline V CDR1 and CDR2: PRHDT, FYEKMQ (reference sequence). The V end was cut by 4 bases, the J end by 1 base, with 16 bases between. The CDR3 runs 16 residues. The CDR3 protein is CASSSPWTESNYGYTF. CDR3 sequence (DNA): TGTGCCAGCAGCTCCCCCTGGACAGAGAGTAACTATGGCTACACCTTC.

This clonotype was seen more than once but under ten times. The rearrangement links TRBV6-1 to TRBJ2-7; D may be TRBD2 (5 bases). CDR1 and CDR2 (germline): MNHNS, SASEGT. The length of the CDR3 is 16 residues. Between the trimmed V and J ends, which lost 2 bases and 0 bases, there was a span of 14 bases. The CDR3 sequence is CASSESFSVPSYEQYF. In nucleotides, the CDR3 is TGTGCCAGCAGTGAAAGTTTTAGCGTCCCCTCCTACGAGCAGTACTTC.

This clonotype was found a few times. The chain employs TRBV20-1 and TRBJ2-5; 8 nucleotides match TRBD1. With V trimmed by 4 bases and J by 2 bases, 6 bases remained unmatched. Germline values: CDR1 DFQATT, CDR2 SNEGSKA (reference sequence). This CDR3 region has 14 residues. CDR3 protein: CSATGGEGQETQYF. The CDR3 DNA reads as TGCAGTGCTACAGGGGGCGAGGGTCAAGAGACCCAGTACTTC.

The chain uses TRBV18 and TRBJ2-1; D possibly uses TRBD1 or TRBD2 (5 bases each). The CDR3 has 14 residues. The V gene's germline CDR1 is KGHSH and CDR2 LQKENI. The V and J ends lost 4 bases and 6 bases respectively, with 13 bases between them. The CDR3 nucleotides are TGTGCCAGCTCACAGGGGACGGGATCCAATGAGCAGTTCTTC. It yields the protein CASSQGTGSNEQFF.

The chain combines TRBV7-8 with TRBJ1-3; no clear D. Germline-derived CDR1 and CDR2 are SGHVS and FQNEAQ. CDR3 length: 16 amino acids. V was shortened by 6 bases and J by 3 bases, with 18 bases between the two germline ends. The CDR3 sequence: CASSRRLGVDGNTIYF. The CDR3 DNA sequence: TGTGCCAGCAGTCGACGACTGGGCGTAGATGGAAACACCATATATTTT.

The chain couples TRBV15 to TRBJ2-3, with 8 bases aligning to TRBD2. J lost 2 bases, V lost 1 base, and 2 bases had no gene match. The germline CDR1 and CDR2 sequences are LNHNV and YYDKDF (reference sequence). The CDR3 runs to 15 residues. DNA of the CDR3: TGTGCCACCAGCAGAGTCGGGGGGGTCACAGATACGCAGTATTTT. Its translation: CATSRVGGVTDTQYF.

The chain links TRBV19 to TRBJ2-1; 7 bases agree with TRBD1. The CDR3 is 15 amino acids. After removal of 3 bases from V and 4 bases from J, the junction contained 6 bases not matched to a gene. Germline CDR1 LNHDA, CDR2 SQIVND (reference sequence). CDR3 coding DNA: TGTGCCAGTAGTATGGGACAGCTGGCATACAATGAGCAGTTCTTC. Residues: CASSMGQLAYNEQFF. The complete variable domain, with remaining parts taken from reference TRBV19 and TRBJ2-1, reads DGGITQSPKYLFRKEGQNVTLSCEQNLNHDAMYWYRQDPGQGLRLIYYSQIVNDFQKGDIAEGYSVSREKKESFPLTVTSAQKNPTAFYLCASSMGQLAYNEQFFGPGTRLTVL.

The CDR3 is CSAHKTGSTGELFF. The CDR3 nucleotides are TGCAGTGCCCATAAGACAGGGAGCACCGGGGAGCTGTTTTTT. The V call is TRBV20-1, the J call TRBJ2-2; 7 nucleotides line up with TRBD1. Germline V CDR1 and CDR2: DFQATT, SNEGSKA (reference sequence). The trim removed 6 bases at V and 4 bases at J, leaving 8 bases unmatched. This CDR3 is built from 14 residues.

CDR3 in amino acids: CASSEGTSGNYEQYF. CDR3 sequence (DNA): TGCGCCAGCAGCGAAGGGACTAGCGGGAATTACGAGCAGTACTTC. The rearrangement links TRBV4-3 to TRBJ2-7; 13 nucleotides agree with TRBD2. The CDR3 has 15 residues. Germline values: CDR1 LGHNA, CDR2 YSLEER. V shed 5 bases and J 4 bases; nucleotides not matched to a gene: 5.

This chain links TRBV13 with TRBJ2-4; 8 bases fit TRBD2. Trimming removed 4 bases from V and 5 bases from J; junction bases left unmatched: 1. In germline, CDR1 is PRHDT, CDR2 FYEKMQ (reference sequence). The CDR3 consists of 13 residues. The CDR3 DNA follows: TGTGCCAGCAGCTCCGGGGGGGAAAACATTCAGTACTTC. It encodes CASSSGGENIQYF.

The J gene is TRBJ2-7, the V gene TRBV12-3 or TRBV12-4; 7 bases line up with TRBD2. The V segment lost 5 bases and the J segment 3 bases; nucleotides outside the gene matches: 16. The CDR3 runs 17 residues. The CDR3, as DNA: TGTGCCAGCAGTCCACGGCCGACGACTAGCCTTCACTACGAGCAGTACTTC. Encoded protein: CASSPRPTTSLHYEQYF.